This record concerns one T cell receptor (beta chain) sequence. V lost 1 base and J lost 4, with 10 bases in between. The CDR3 sequence is 14 residues long. Per germline, CDR1 SGHAT and CDR2 FQNNGV. This sample is part of a study of CD8 T cells in Susac syndrome. TEMRA cells underwent FACS enrichment and CD8+ and CD4+ T cells underwent negative isolation. Random hexamers were used to reverse transcribe roughly 0.5 to 1 ug of RNA. TCRdb itself ran the immunoSEQ multiplex PCR reads through MiXCR, one entry per CDR3 protein. The sample lists about 150,000 distinct CDR3 sequences, less than 97% occurring once.

The specimen sequenced was CD8+ T cells from PBMCs. This chain uses TRBV11-2 with TRBJ2-5, with D possibly TRBD2 on 5 matching bases. This receptor was identified in a human donor with multiple sclerosis. The CDR3 DNA follows: TGTGCCAGCAGCTTAGGACCGGGGATAGAGACCCAGTACTTC. Translation gives CASSLGPGIETQYF.